What follows are 32 T cell receptor beta chains derived from one specimen sequenced in a study of graft-versus-host responses after intestinal transplantation (dated by TCRdb to the early 2020s). Reading the label with the study, this specimen's time point is: cells obtained before transplantation from donor or recipient. Libraries were built with the immunoSEQ multiplex PCR assay. TCRdb holds this immuneACCESS table with in-frame rearrangements only. Some clones are missing; in checked studies, unresolved V genes explain under half, and the rest has no known cause. The sample table shows around 84,000 clones, and roughly four fifths are seen once. The top ten hold 17% of the sample. Antigens for these TCRs are unknown. The sample consisted of unstimulated CD8+ T cells sorted from spleen or lymph node cells, taken before intestinal transplant. Receptors originate from a human donor who received an intestinal transplant.

The chain is built from TRBV19 and TRBJ2-5, with 9 bases matching TRBD1. The J call may not be correct, given that the DNA end is closer to TRBJ2-7. Germline CDR1 reads LNHDA; CDR2 reads SQIVND (reference sequence). There are 15 residues in the CDR3. The CDR3 region is CASSMTGGYRDEQYF. CDR3 bases: TGTGCCAGTAGTATGACAGGGGGTTATCGGGACGAGCAGTACTTC.

There are a few counts of this clone. The chain combines TRBV27 with TRBJ2-2, with unresolved D. Germline CDR1 reads MNHEY; CDR2 reads SMNVEV (reference sequence). V was cut by 5 bases and J by 1 base, with 8 bases left in between. The CDR3 loop spans 14 amino acids. CDR3 region: CASSGSLNTGELFF. The DNA for the CDR3 is TGTGCCAGCAGTGGCAGTTTGAACACCGGGGAGCTGTTTTTT.

This rearrangement joins TRBV4-1 to TRBJ2-2; 8 nucleotides match TRBD1. Germline values: CDR1 MGHRA, CDR2 YSYEKL. V trimming: 1 base; J trimming: 1 base; junction bases outside the gene matches: 2. The length of the CDR3 is 16 residues. CDR3 sequence: CASSQAGTGNTGELFF. The CDR3 DNA reads as TGCGCCAGCAGCCAAGCCGGGACAGGGAACACCGGGGAGCTGTTTTTT.

A few counts support this clone. This rearrangement joins TRBV6-5 to TRBJ1-6; no firm D call. CDR3 length equals 15 residues. From germline, CDR1 is MNHEY and CDR2 SVGAGI. Trimming shortened V by 0 bases and J by 6 bases, and 9 bases separated the two germline ends. CDR3 region: CASSYSGVTNSPLHF. For the CDR3, the DNA is TGTGCCAGCAGTTACTCGGGAGTGACTAATTCACCCCTCCACTTT.

J is TRBJ1-1 and V is TRBV7-8, with 9 bases fitting TRBD1. The V gene's germline CDR1 is SGHVS and CDR2 FQNEAQ. Trimming at V came to 1 base and at J to 3 bases, leaving 0 bases not matched to a gene. This CDR3 is built from 14 residues. The chain's CDR3 is CASSLGTGDTEAFF. The CDR3 region has the DNA TGTGCCAGCAGCTTAGGGACAGGGGACACTGAAGCTTTCTTT.

The chain employs TRBV20-1 and TRBJ1-1; D unclear. V was shortened by 5 bases and J by 3 bases, with 4 bases between the two germline ends. This CDR3 is built from 10 residues. CDR1 is DFQATT, CDR2 SNEGSKA, per germline (reference sequence). The DNA for the CDR3 is TGCAGTGCTTCTCACACTGAAGCTTTCTTT. The encoded protein is CSASHTEAFF.

The J gene is TRBJ2-3, the V gene TRBV29-1; D is unresolved. Per the germline V gene, CDR1 is SQVTM and CDR2 is ANQGSEA. V was clipped by 7 bases and J by 0 bases, with 8 bases between them. The CDR3 has 12 residues. This CDR3 is CSGVSSTDTQYF. The CDR3 bases are TGCAGCGGGGTTTCTAGCACAGATACGCAGTATTTT.

J is TRBJ2-5 and V is TRBV27; D not resolved. Per germline, CDR1 MNHEY and CDR2 SMNVEV (reference sequence). The CDR3 has 14 amino acids. V lost 3 bases to trimming and J lost 1 base, with 9 bases between them. The CDR3 region is CASSLSGSQETQYF. In DNA form, the CDR3 reads TGTGCCAGCAGTTTGTCAGGTTCCCAAGAGACCCAGTACTTC.

The chain combines TRBV13 with TRBJ2-3; possible D gene TRBD2, 6 bases. The V end was cut by 4 bases, the J end by 0 bases, with 20 bases between. Germline V CDR1 and CDR2: PRHDT, FYEKMQ (reference sequence). The CDR3 covers 18 residues. The CDR3 DNA is TGTGCCAGCAGCTCCACGAGTGGCGGGGACTCTAGCACAGATACGCAGTATTTT. Its translation is CASSSTSGGDSSTDTQYF.

The CDR3 reads CASSSPRNRGDSALHF. The CDR3 DNA sequence: TGTGCCAGCAGTTCCCCCAGGAACAGGGGGGATTCGGCCCTCCACTTT. The genes are TRBV27 and TRBJ1-6; 8 positions agree with TRBD1. This CDR3 is built from 16 residues. CDR1 and CDR2 from the germline V gene are MNHEY and SMNVEV (reference sequence). The ends lost 4 bases at V and 14 bases at J; junction bases unmatched: 16.

The chain couples TRBV9 to TRBJ2-5; 9 bases align to TRBD1. V shed 3 bases and J 5 bases; nucleotides not matched to a gene: 8. The germline CDR1 and CDR2 sequences are SGDLS and YYNGEE. CDR3 length: 15 amino acids. CDR3 amino acids: CASSGGQGAGETQYF. The DNA for the CDR3 is TGTGCCAGCAGCGGGGGACAGGGTGCTGGGGAGACCCAGTACTTC.

The genes are TRBV6-1 and TRBJ1-2; 9 bases match TRBD1. This CDR3 comprises 13 residues. From germline, CDR1 is MNHNS and CDR2 SASEGT. With V trimmed by 4 bases and J by 5 bases, 2 bases remained unmatched. CDR3 sequence: CASSAGTGYGYTF. CDR3 in DNA: TGTGCCAGCAGTGCCGGGACAGGGTATGGCTACACCTTC.

The V call is TRBV5-4, the J call TRBJ1-2, with D uncertain. CDR3 length equals 14 residues. Trimming stripped 3 bases from V and 4 bases from J, with 13 bases between. Germline values: CDR1 SGHNT, CDR2 YYREEE (reference sequence). The CDR3 loop reads CASSSHGSFYGYTF. The DNA for the CDR3 is TGTGCCAGCAGCTCCCACGGATCCTTCTATGGCTACACCTTC.

As to this clone: The junction and the germline gene differ at one end; a read error may be behind it. The chain carries TRBV27 and TRBJ1-2; 12 bases fit TRBD1. The CDR3 spans 16 residues. Germline CDR1 is MNHEY and CDR2 is SMNVEV (reference sequence). The CDR3 sequence is CARSLLGTGGAGGYTF. The CDR3 nucleotides are TGTGCCCGCAGTCTCCTCGGGACAGGGGGCGCGGGGGGCTACACCTTC.

The chain has TRBV6-5 and TRBJ1-2; D gene unclear. Germline V gene sequence: CDR1 MNHEY, CDR2 SVGAGI. This CDR3 contains 12 residues. The V end was cut by 4 bases, the J end by 8 bases, with 11 bases between. CDR3 residues: CASSSEPSGYTF. The CDR3 region has the DNA TGTGCCAGCAGTTCGGAACCCAGCGGCTACACCTTC.

The chain links TRBV18 to TRBJ1-4; weak D call: TRBD1 (5 bases). Germline-derived CDR1 and CDR2 are KGHSH and LQKENI. This CDR3 region has 14 residues. V shed 1 base and J shed 6 bases, with 9 bases lying between them. The CDR3 DNA reads as TGTGCCAGCTCACCACTGGGAGGGGATGAAAAACTGTTTTTT. Protein sequence: CASSPLGGDEKLFF. Based on the CDR3 plus reference TRBV18 and TRBJ1-4, the full variable domain is NAGVMQNPRHLVRRRGQEARLRCSPMKGHSHVYWYRQLPEEGLKFMVYLQKENIIDESGMPKERFSAEFPKEGPSILRIQQVVRGDSAAYFCASSPLGGDEKLFFGSGTQLSVL.

The chain recombines TRBV5-4 with TRBJ1-3, with TRBD1 matching 8 bases. J lost 6 bases, V lost 4 bases, and 24 bases had no gene match. CDR1 SGHNT and CDR2 YYREEE come from the germline V gene (reference sequence). This CDR3 is built from 20 residues. The CDR3 reads CASSLTGEVSAVSEENTIYF. The CDR3 nucleotides are TGTGCCAGCAGCCTGACAGGGGAAGTGTCGGCAGTAAGTGAAGAAAACACCATATATTTT.

The J gene is TRBJ1-3, the V gene TRBV7-2; 10 bases fit TRBD1. The germline CDR1 and CDR2 sequences are SGHTA and FQGNSA. The CDR3 consists of 18 residues. V lost 2 bases and J lost 2; bases outside the gene matches: 9. The CDR3 loop reads CASSLSGTGVAAGNTIYF. The CDR3 DNA is TGTGCCAGCAGCTTATCGGGGACAGGGGTTGCCGCTGGAAACACCATATATTTT.

The chain employs TRBV6-1 and TRBJ2-5; D uncertain. The J call may be wrong; the DNA end is better matched by TRBJ2-7. The germline gives CDR1 MNHNS, CDR2 SASEGT. CDR3 size: 13 residues. CDR3 bases: TGTGCCAGCAGTGAAGAAGTCGGCTACGAGCAGTACTTC. This translates into CASSEEVGYEQYF.

This rearrangement joins TRBV5-5 to TRBJ2-7; D is undetermined. Germline V CDR1 and CDR2: SGHKS, YYEKEE (reference sequence). The length of the CDR3 is 11 residues. V was pared by 0 bases and J by 2 bases, with 0 bases between. This CDR3 is CASSLAYEQYF. CDR3 DNA sequence: TGTGCCAGCAGCTTGGCCTACGAGCAGTACTTC.

The rearrangement joins TRBV5-5 to TRBJ1-2; no clear D. CDR3 length: 14 amino acids. Trimming left V 2 bases short and J 12 bases short, with 20 bases between. Germline V CDR1 and CDR2: SGHKS, YYEKEE (reference sequence). The CDR3 loop reads CASSFFGYWVLDTF. CDR3 DNA sequence: TGTGCCAGCAGCTTTTTTGGGTACTGGGTACTCGACACCTTC.

The chain is built from TRBV5-1 and TRBJ2-7; no clear D gene. The CDR3 runs 14 residues. V lost 3 bases to trimming and J lost 1 base, with 11 bases between them. The germline CDR1 and CDR2 sequences are SGHRS and YFSETQ. The CDR3 protein is CASSSETLSYEQYF. The CDR3 DNA follows: TGCGCCAGCAGCTCCGAGACTCTTTCCTACGAGCAGTACTTC.

The CDR3 loop is CASSQGDAGTRRLNEQFF. The DNA of the CDR3 is TGCGCCAGCAGCCAAGGGGACGCCGGGACTAGGAGGCTCAATGAGCAGTTCTTC. The V call is TRBV4-1, the J call TRBJ2-1, with 8 bases identical to TRBD2. The germline CDR1 and CDR2 sequences are MGHRA and YSYEKL. This CDR3 is built from 18 residues. Losses at the gene ends were 1 base for V and 6 bases for J; bases not matched to a gene: 14.

This clone was seen once. The genes are TRBV27 and TRBJ1-1; possibly TRBD1 for D (6 bases). The germline V gene encodes CDR1 MNHEY and CDR2 SMNVEV (reference sequence). The CDR3 extends over 11 amino acids. Trimming took off 5 bases at V and 10 bases at J, with 11 bases between the two ends. This chain's CDR3 is CASSTGRGAFF. CDR3 DNA sequence: TGTGCCAGCAGTACAGGGCGGGGAGCTTTCTTT.

The chain has TRBV19 and TRBJ2-2, with D possibly TRBD2 on 6 matching bases. This CDR3 has 15 residues. Trimming took off 3 bases at V and 6 bases at J, with 14 bases between the two ends. The V gene's germline CDR1 is LNHDA and CDR2 SQIVND (reference sequence). The CDR3 region has the DNA TGTGCCAGTAGTATGAGAGTCGGGGGATCCGGGGAGCTGTTTTTT. Its protein is CASSMRVGGSGELFF.

This chain links TRBV5-1 with TRBJ1-1; D gene unclear. The V end was cut by 0 bases, the J end by 3 bases, with 6 bases between. The CDR3 covers 13 residues. CDR1 SGHRS and CDR2 YFSETQ come from the germline V gene. The CDR3 reads CASSLGEYTEAFF. Here the CDR3 DNA reads TGCGCCAGCAGCTTGGGCGAGTACACTGAAGCTTTCTTT.

This clone was counted a few times. J is TRBJ1-1 and V is TRBV27; 7 bases map to TRBD1. The CDR3 runs 16 residues. The germline V gene has CDR1 MNHEY and CDR2 SMNVEV (reference sequence). V dropped 4 bases and J dropped 3; count of bases not matched to a gene: 11. This CDR3 reads CASSCDRVPSDTEAFF. For the CDR3, the DNA is TGTGCCAGCAGTTGCGACAGGGTTCCCTCTGACACTGAAGCTTTCTTT.

The gene calls are TRBV6-1 and TRBJ2-1; the D gene is possibly TRBD2 (6 bases). The CDR3 sequence is 14 residues long. The germline V gene has CDR1 MNHNS and CDR2 SASEGT. Trimming took off 6 bases at V and 8 bases at J, with 17 bases between the two ends. The CDR3 region is CASSGLASVDEQFF. The CDR3 DNA reads as TGTGCCAGCAGCGGCCTAGCGTCAGTAGATGAGCAGTTCTTC.

The rearrangement uses TRBV6-6 and TRBJ2-1; 12 bases are shared with TRBD2. The CDR3 totals 15 residues. The V and J ends lost 5 bases and 7 bases, in that order; junction bases with no gene match: 6. Germline V CDR1 and CDR2: MNHNY, SVGAGI (reference sequence). The CDR3, as DNA: TGTGCCAGCAGTCTAGCGGGAGGGCCTGAGAATGAGCAGTTCTTC. This translates into CASSLAGGPENEQFF.

This clone was counted between two and nine times. This sample includes further DNA sequences coding for the same CDR3. This chain uses TRBV28 with TRBJ1-2; 9 bases agree with TRBD1. Per the germline V gene, CDR1 is MDHEN and CDR2 is SYDVKM. This CDR3 spans 13 amino acids. V trimming: 4 bases; J trimming: 4 bases; junction bases outside the gene matches: 1. CDR3 nucleotides: TGTGCCAGCAGTTCGACAGGGGGCTATGGCTACACCTTC. This encodes CASSSTGGYGYTF.

This chain uses TRBV6-6 with TRBJ2-2; D is unclear. V lost 2 bases and J lost 8, with 6 bases in between. The CDR3 consists of 12 residues. CDR1 is MNHNY, CDR2 SVGAGI, per germline (reference sequence). CDR3 sequence reads: CASSYDTGELFF. CDR3 nucleotides: TGTGCCAGCAGTTACGATACTGGGGAGCTGTTTTTT.

This chain links TRBV6-5 with TRBJ2-7, with 7 nucleotides matching TRBD1. J lost 0 bases, V lost 6 bases, and 8 bases had no gene match. Germline-derived CDR1 and CDR2 are MNHEY and SVGAGI. The CDR3 sequence is 15 residues long. CDR3 DNA: TGTGCCAGCAGAGACAGGGATTACAGCTCCTACGAGCAGTACTTC. Protein product: CASRDRDYSSYEQYF.